In this sample, the clone carrying this TCR beta chain turned up once. The entry originates in a study of blood T cell repertoires in COVID-19. Across the study: Some COVID-19 samples were acute and others convalescent; all came from the United States, Italy and Spain. T cells, B-cell-depleted T cells, or PBMCs provided the cDNA or gDNA that served as material.

The CDR3 sequence is 14 residues long. The germline V gene encodes CDR1 MGHDK and CDR2 SYGVNS. Germline trimming cut 6 bases from V and 2 bases from J; bases unmatched to any gene: 3. Original methodology: Quantification of nucleated cells was approximated via reference gene primer amplification. Clones were sequenced by immunoSEQ multiplex PCR, and TCRdb holds only the in-frame ones, with some missing. V and J calls and clone size are as listed in that table; D and trimming were resolved from the DNA. The table lists tens of thousands of clones, around 86% of them singletons, with over 5% in the top ten. While infection was still active, Seattle patients were enrolled and then followed longitudinally.

The TCR sequence derives from a man aged 55 to 70 with COVID-19, enrolled during active disease. Sequenced sample: peripheral blood. The chain recombines TRBV25-1 with TRBJ2-1, with 8 bases fitting TRBD1. The CDR3 DNA reads TGTGCCAGCAGAGACAGGGGAGCCTACAATGAGCAGTTCTTC. Translation gives CASRDRGAYNEQFF.